These 17 T cell receptor beta chains share one sample of origin, sequenced in a study of cytomegalovirus exposure and HLA in healthy donors. Primers: 60 Vbeta forward and 13 Jbeta reverse. TCRdb keeps only in-frame clones here, not all; method: immunoSEQ multiplex PCR. The sample carries about 190,000 clones, around nine tenths recorded once. The sequenced sample was PBMCs. Receptors were obtained from a woman between 18 and 30 years old in good health and CMV-seronegative.

This clone has a handful of counts. The chain links TRBV30 to TRBJ1-1; a possible D gene is TRBD1 (6 bases). In germline, CDR1 is GTSNPN, CDR2 SVGIG (reference sequence). The CDR3 has 15 residues. V lost 2 bases, J lost 7 bases, and 20 bases lay in between. The CDR3, as DNA: TGTGCCTGGAGTCCTTCCGGGACACTTCAAATTGAAGCTTTCTTT. Its protein is CAWSPSGTLQIEAFF.

This clone was observed once. The chain is built from TRBV4-1 and TRBJ2-7; 15 bases map to TRBD2. The CDR3 contains 16 residues. V dropped 3 bases and J dropped 7; count of bases not matched to a gene: 7. CDR1 is MGHRA, CDR2 YSYEKL, per germline. For the CDR3, the DNA is TGCGCCAGCAGCCAGGGACTAGCGGGAGGCCTCTTGGAGCAGTACTTC. Translated: CASSQGLAGGLLEQYF.

The count of this clone is one. The rearrangement joins TRBV2 to TRBJ2-1, with no clear D. The ends were cut back, 1 base at V and 10 bases at J, with 14 bases in the middle. Per the germline V gene, CDR1 is SNHLY and CDR2 is FYNNEI. CDR3 length equals 14 residues. CDR3 in DNA: TGTGCCAGCAGTGAAGGGCGACGCCTCAGGGAGCAGTTCTTC. Protein product: CASSEGRRLREQFF.

The chain combines TRBV5-4 with TRBJ2-1; TRBD1 might be the D (6 bases). V was shortened by 3 bases and J by 0 bases, with 10 bases between the two germline ends. The CDR3 covers 15 residues. Germline-derived CDR1 and CDR2 are SGHNT and YYREEE (reference sequence). CDR3 nucleotide sequence: TGTGCCAGCAGCTCCGACAGGAGCTCCTACAATGAGCAGTTCTTC. It yields the protein CASSSDRSSYNEQFF. The entire variable domain, with the rest obtained from reference TRBV5-4 and TRBJ2-1, is as follows: ETGVTQSPTHLIKTRGQQVTLRCSSQSGHNTVSWYQQALGQGPQFIFQYYREEENGRGNFPPRFSGLQFPNYSSELNVNALELDDSALYLCASSSDRSSYNEQFFGPGTRLTVL.

V usage is TRBV11-3 and J usage is TRBJ1-3, with D possibly being TRBD1 (6 bases). This CDR3 is 13 amino acids long. The ends were cut back, 2 bases at V and 16 bases at J, with 18 bases in the middle. Looked up from germline, CDR1 is SGHNT and CDR2 is YENEEA. The CDR3, as DNA: TGTGCCAGCAGCTTAAACCGGGACACTGGACGGTATTTT. Translation: CASSLNRDTGRYF.

This chain connects TRBV11-2 to TRBJ1-1; no definite D call. Trimming pared 4 bases from V and 6 bases from J, leaving 9 bases between. The CDR3 loop spans 12 amino acids. Germline assignment: CDR1 SGHAT and CDR2 FQNNGV. CDR3 in amino acids: CASSWREAEAFF. The CDR3 DNA reads as TGTGCCAGCAGCTGGAGGGAAGCTGAAGCTTTCTTT.

V gene TRBV2 combines with J gene TRBJ2-5; D remains unclear. The better agreement between TRBJ2-7 and the DNA end casts doubt on the J call. This CDR3 has 13 amino acids. From germline, CDR1 is SNHLY and CDR2 FYNNEI. CDR3 DNA: TGTGCCAGCAGTGCTGGTGTTTCCTACGAGCAGTACTTC. It translates to CASSAGVSYEQYF.

This sequence joins TRBV7-2 and TRBJ2-2; 10 bases line up with TRBD2. Trimming at V came to 1 base and at J to 6 bases, leaving 8 bases not matched to a gene. Germline V gene data show CDR1 as SGHTA and CDR2 as FQGNSA. This CDR3 has 17 residues. CDR3 nucleotide sequence: TGTGCCAGCAGCTTAGGGCCTAGCGGGGGAGGAGCCGGGGAGCTGTTTTTT. Protein product: CASSLGPSGGGAGELFF.

V is TRBV7-9 and J is TRBJ1-2; 9 bases align to TRBD1. The germline CDR1 and CDR2 sequences are SEHNR and FQNEAQ (reference sequence). Trimming cost V 5 bases and J 3 bases; bases outside gene matches: 13. This CDR3 is built from 17 residues. The CDR3 here is CASSDPRDRVDDYGYTF. The CDR3 DNA reads as TGTGCCAGCAGCGACCCCCGGGACAGGGTAGACGACTATGGCTACACCTTC.

The rearrangement joins TRBV30 to TRBJ1-6; 8 bases map to TRBD1. The V gene end was trimmed by 7 bases and the J gene end by 7 bases; junction bases not matched to a gene: 9. The CDR3 runs to 14 residues. Germline CDR1 is GTSNPN and CDR2 is SVGIG (reference sequence). CDR3: CAFSWTGQNSPLHF. The CDR3 coding sequence is TGTGCCTTTTCTTGGACAGGGCAGAATTCACCCCTCCACTTT.

This clone was seen once. V is TRBV4-2 and J is TRBJ1-1; D gene unclear. This CDR3 has 15 amino acids. Trimming took 1 base from V and 1 from J, leaving 10 bases between them. Germline V gene data show CDR1 as LGHNA and CDR2 as YNFKEQ. The CDR3 region is CASSQVIQANTEAFF. The CDR3 bases are TGTGCCAGCAGCCAAGTTATTCAGGCGAACACTGAAGCTTTCTTT.

The V call is TRBV5-6, the J call TRBJ2-7; 10 bases agree with TRBD1. Germline V gives CDR1 SGHDT, CDR2 YYEEEE. After removal of 2 bases from V and 3 bases from J, the junction contained 5 bases not matched to a gene. This CDR3 is built from 15 residues. This CDR3 is CASSFMTGGGYEQYF. CDR3 nucleotides: TGTGCCAGCAGCTTTATGACAGGGGGCGGCTACGAGCAGTACTTC. Based on the CDR3 plus reference TRBV5-6 and TRBJ2-7, the full variable domain is DAGVTQSPTHLIKTRGQQVTLRCSPKSGHDTVSWYQQALGQGPQFIFQYYEEEERQRGNFPDRFSGHQFPNYSSELNVNALLLGDSALYLCASSFMTGGGYEQYFGPGTRLTVT.

This chain connects TRBV4-2 to TRBJ1-5; D is possibly TRBD1 (5 bases). Trimming left V 4 bases short and J 6 bases short, with 13 bases between. The length of the CDR3 is 14 residues. CDR1 is LGHNA, CDR2 YNFKEQ, per germline. In nucleotides, the CDR3 is TGTGCCAGCAGCCCCGTGGGGGGTACTCAGCCCCAGCATTTT. Translation: CASSPVGGTQPQHF.

This CDR3 is CASSHQGPNEQYF. Written as DNA, the CDR3 is TGTGCCAGCAGTCACCAGGGGCCGAACGAGCAGTACTTC. The chain recombines TRBV27 with TRBJ2-7; tentatively, D is TRBD1 (6 bases). Trimming pared 5 bases from V and 5 bases from J, leaving 13 bases between. The CDR3 has 13 amino acids. Germline V gene sequence: CDR1 MNHEY, CDR2 SMNVEV (reference sequence).

This clone has only a few counts. The chain uses TRBV29-1 and TRBJ1-2; no reliable D call. The CDR3 covers 11 residues. The ends were cut back, 4 bases at V and 2 bases at J, with 5 bases in the middle. Germline CDR1 and CDR2: SQVTM and ANQGSEA. The CDR3 loop is CSVAQNYGYTF. The CDR3, as DNA: TGCAGCGTTGCACAGAACTATGGCTACACCTTC.

The DNA of the CDR3 is TGTGCCAGCAGCTTAGCGGGGGGAAGCTCCTACAATGAGCAGTTCTTC. Residues: CASSLAGGSSYNEQFF. The rearrangement uses TRBV11-3 and TRBJ2-1; 7 bases map to TRBD2. The CDR3 sequence is 16 residues long. Germline CDR1 reads SGHNT; CDR2 reads YENEEA. The V and J ends lost 1 base and 0 bases, in that order; junction bases with no gene match: 3.

The chain couples TRBV19 to TRBJ1-2; 7 positions match TRBD1. CDR3 size: 15 residues. Germline CDR1 LNHDA, CDR2 SQIVND (reference sequence). The V and J ends lost 4 bases and 7 bases, in that order; junction bases with no gene match: 12. Here the CDR3 DNA reads TGTGCCAGTAGTAGAACGACAGGGTATGGGGCTGGCTACACCTTC. This gives the protein CASSRTTGYGAGYTF.